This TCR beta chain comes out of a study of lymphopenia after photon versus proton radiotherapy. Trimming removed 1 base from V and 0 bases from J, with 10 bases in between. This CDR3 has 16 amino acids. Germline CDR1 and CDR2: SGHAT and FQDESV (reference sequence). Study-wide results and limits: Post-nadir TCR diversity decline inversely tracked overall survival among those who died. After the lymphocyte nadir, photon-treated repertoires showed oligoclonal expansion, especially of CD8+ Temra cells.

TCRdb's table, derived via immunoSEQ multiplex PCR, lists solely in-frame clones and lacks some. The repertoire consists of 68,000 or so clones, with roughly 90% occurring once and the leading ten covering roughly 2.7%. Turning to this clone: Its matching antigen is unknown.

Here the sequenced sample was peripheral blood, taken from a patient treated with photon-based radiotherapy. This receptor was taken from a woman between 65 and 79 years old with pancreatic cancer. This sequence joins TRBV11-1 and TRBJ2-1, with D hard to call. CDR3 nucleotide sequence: TGTGCCAGCAGCTTAGGTCCGGTTGTCTCCTACAATGAGCAGTTCTTC. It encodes CASSLGPVVSYNEQFF.